One and the same sample provided the 28 T cell receptor beta chains below, sequenced in a study of beta chain features in type 1 diabetes. For these TCRs, the target antigens are not known. The investigators reverse transcribed all of the isolated RNA, so they sequenced expressed TCRB transcripts. Libraries were prepared by immunoSEQ multiplex PCR; TCRdb keeps only in-frame clonotypes and omits some of them. This table has roughly 400,000 clones, around 10% appearing once. Whole-study results and caveats: The study found moderately but significantly shorter TCRB CDR3s in all four CD4+ subsets of Type 1 diabetes patients.

The sequencing sample was made of central memory CD4+ T cells from blood. The receptors stem from a young man with type 1 diabetes.

This clone was detected a few times. This chain connects TRBV5-1 to TRBJ1-2; D possibly corresponds to TRBD1 (6 bases). V gave up 0 bases and J gave up 5 bases, with 14 bases separating them. The CDR3 covers 15 residues. The V gene's germline CDR1 is SGHRS and CDR2 YFSETQ. Written as DNA, the CDR3 is TGCGCCAGCAGCTTGGACAGGGTGATGAGATATGGCTACACCTTC. Its translation is CASSLDRVMRYGYTF.

The V and J genes are TRBV5-4 and TRBJ2-1, with 8 bases matching TRBD2. After removal of 3 bases from V and 7 bases from J, the junction contained 9 bases not matched to a gene. This CDR3 contains 15 residues. CDR1 and CDR2 (germline): SGHNT, YYREEE (reference sequence). This CDR3 reads CASSWGATSENEQFF. Written as DNA, the CDR3 is TGTGCCAGCAGCTGGGGCGCGACTAGCGAGAATGAGCAGTTCTTC.

The gene calls are TRBV29-1 and TRBJ2-7; 9 bases align to TRBD1. J gave up 5 bases and V 6 bases, and 5 bases lay outside the gene matches. The CDR3 spans 12 residues. Germline CDR1 is SQVTM and CDR2 is ANQGSEA. CDR3 loop: CSVEGQGHEQYF. The CDR3, as DNA: TGCAGCGTGGAGGGACAGGGACACGAGCAGTACTTC.

This clone was recorded a few times. The chain couples TRBV4-2 to TRBJ1-1; no definite D call. V gave up 1 base and J gave up 2 bases, with 14 bases separating them. CDR1 is LGHNA and CDR2 is YNFKEQ in the germline V gene. CDR3 size: 16 residues. CDR3 DNA sequence: TGTGCCAGCAGCCAAGGACATAGTACATCCAACACTGAAGCTTTCTTT. This translates into CASSQGHSTSNTEAFF.

Written as DNA, the CDR3 is TGTGCCAGCAGGTACGGCCAGGGTAGCAATCAGCCCCAGCATTTT. It is translated as CASRYGQGSNQPQHF. The chain uses TRBV6-1 and TRBJ1-5; weak D call: TRBD1 (5 bases). The germline V gene encodes CDR1 MNHNS and CDR2 SASEGT. The CDR3 runs 15 residues. Trimming shortened V by 6 bases and J by 0 bases, and 12 bases separated the two germline ends.

The chain is built from TRBV18 and TRBJ2-1; 8 nucleotides agree with TRBD2. V dropped 6 bases and J dropped 7; count of bases not matched to a gene: 14. The germline CDR1 and CDR2 sequences are KGHSH and LQKENI. CDR3 size: 16 residues. The CDR3 spells CASSPFESGSSNEQFF. CDR3 coding DNA: TGTGCCAGCTCCCCTTTCGAGAGCGGGAGTTCGAATGAGCAGTTCTTC. Using reference TRBV18 and TRBJ2-1 for the parts outside the CDR3, the full variable domain is NAGVMQNPRHLVRRRGQEARLRCSPMKGHSHVYWYRQLPEEGLKFMVYLQKENIIDESGMPKERFSAEFPKEGPSILRIQQVVRGDSAAYFCASSPFESGSSNEQFFGPGTRLTVL.

This clone has more than one count but fewer than ten. The V call is TRBV28, the J call TRBJ2-3; D might be TRBD2 (6 bases). Trimming left V 3 bases short and J 6 bases short, with 16 bases between. The CDR3 has 15 residues. The germline V gene encodes CDR1 MDHEN and CDR2 SYDVKM. Here the CDR3 reads CASSLGGNLRDTQYF. The CDR3 bases are TGTGCCAGCAGTTTGGGGGGAAACCTAAGGGATACGCAGTATTTT.

This clone was observed a handful of times. The chain employs TRBV28 and TRBJ1-2; D is possibly TRBD1 (5 bases). The CDR3 is 11 amino acids. Trimming left V 8 bases short and J 4 bases short, with 8 bases between. The germline V gene encodes CDR1 MDHEN and CDR2 SYDVKM. In nucleotides, the CDR3 is TGTGCCAGCGCTAGGGGCTATGGCTACACCTTC. Translation gives CASARGYGYTF.

This clone was observed a few times. The chain carries TRBV9 and TRBJ2-7, with D perhaps matching TRBD2 (5 bases). Germline V gene lookup returns CDR1 SGDLS and CDR2 YYNGEE. Trimming pared 4 bases from V and 4 bases from J, leaving 12 bases between. This CDR3 contains 13 residues. For the CDR3, the DNA is TGTGCCAGCAGCCCTCGGGGTGTATACGAGCAGTACTTC. Protein product: CASSPRGVYEQYF.

In this sample, this clone turned up many times. The chain is built from TRBV7-3 and TRBJ2-7, with 7 bases identical to TRBD2. The CDR3 extends over 12 amino acids. The V gene end was trimmed by 8 bases and the J gene end by 2 bases; junction bases not matched to a gene: 3. CDR1 and CDR2 (germline): SGHTA, FQGTGA. This CDR3 is CASGRETYEQYF. CDR3 in DNA: TGTGCCAGCGGGCGGGAGACCTACGAGCAGTACTTC.

This clone was seen many times. The chain recombines TRBV29-1 with TRBJ2-1; D is unresolved. CDR1 and CDR2 (germline): SQVTM, ANQGSEA. Trimming stripped 0 bases from V and 0 bases from J, with 12 bases between. CDR3 length equals 16 residues. The CDR3 reads CSVEDPGPSSYNEQFF. As DNA, the CDR3 is TGCAGCGTTGAAGACCCTGGACCGAGCTCCTACAATGAGCAGTTCTTC.

The chain combines TRBV4-1 with TRBJ1-2; no definite D call. CDR3 length equals 14 residues. Germline CDR1 MGHRA, CDR2 YSYEKL. The V gene lost 0 bases and the J gene lost 5 bases, with 10 bases spanning the gap. CDR3 nucleotides: TGCGCCAGCAGCCAAGATCCAGTGTCATATGGCTACACCTTC. It translates to CASSQDPVSYGYTF.

The V call is TRBV6-6, the J call TRBJ2-7; tentatively, D is TRBD1 or TRBD2 (5 bases each). The CDR3 has 12 residues. Germline loops: CDR1 MNHNY, CDR2 SVGAGI (reference sequence). The V end was cut by 10 bases, the J end by 1 base, with 11 bases between. In DNA, the CDR3 is TGTGCCACTGGGGACGCTTCCTACGAGCAGTACTTC. Amino acid sequence: CATGDASYEQYF.

This chain uses TRBV27 with TRBJ1-1; D remains unclear. Germline-derived CDR1 and CDR2 are MNHEY and SMNVEV (reference sequence). This CDR3 is built from 15 residues. V gave up 0 bases and J gave up 1 base, with 9 bases separating them. CDR3 bases: TGTGCCAGCAGTTTATCTTGGCAAGGGAACACTGAAGCTTTCTTT. Translating it yields CASSLSWQGNTEAFF.

This clone was detected ten times or more. The rearrangement links TRBV10-3 to TRBJ1-5, with D perhaps TRBD1 (6 bases). Deletions cut 4 bases from V and 3 bases from J, with 10 bases between. Germline V gives CDR1 ENHRY, CDR2 SYGVKD. The CDR3 sequence is 14 residues long. The CDR3 reads CAISGDRSNQPQHF. Here the CDR3 DNA reads TGTGCCATCAGTGGAGACAGGTCCAATCAGCCCCAGCATTTT.

This clone was seen a handful of times. The chain has TRBV5-1 and TRBJ2-7; a possible D gene is TRBD2 (5 bases). The CDR3 loop spans 13 amino acids. Germline V CDR1 and CDR2: SGHRS, YFSETQ. V lost 0 bases to trimming and J lost 6 bases, with 10 bases between them. CDR3: CASSLVVEGEQYF. For the CDR3, the DNA is TGCGCCAGCAGCTTGGTCGTAGAGGGCGAGCAGTACTTC. Based on the CDR3 plus reference TRBV5-1 and TRBJ2-7, the full variable domain is KAGVTQTPRYLIKTRGQQVTLSCSPISGHRSVSWYQQTPGQGLQFLFEYFSETQRNKGNFPGRFSGRQFSNSRSEMNVSTLELGDSALYLCASSLVVEGEQYFGPGTRLTVT.

This chain uses TRBV28 with TRBJ1-4, with no clear D. The CDR3 has 16 residues. In germline, CDR1 is MDHEN, CDR2 SYDVKM. Deletions cut 2 bases from V and 8 bases from J, with 18 bases between. Here the CDR3 reads CASSLGLGSSGEKLFF. The CDR3 nucleotides read TGTGCCAGCAGTTTAGGGTTGGGGTCCTCGGGCGAAAAACTGTTTTTT.

The V and J genes are TRBV7-2 and TRBJ2-7, with a weak D call TRBD1 (6 bases). The germline V gene has CDR1 SGHTA and CDR2 FQGNSA. Deletions cut 8 bases from V and 0 bases from J, with 20 bases between. This CDR3 contains 16 residues. Here the CDR3 reads CASGRGFEDSSYEQYF. The CDR3 DNA follows: TGTGCCAGCGGCCGAGGATTTGAGGACAGCTCCTACGAGCAGTACTTC.

The gene calls are TRBV14 and TRBJ2-3; 11 bases line up with TRBD2. The V segment lost 4 bases and the J segment 2 bases; nucleotides outside the gene matches: 8. This CDR3 contains 17 residues. The germline CDR1 and CDR2 sequences are SGHDN and FVKESK. In DNA form, the CDR3 reads TGTGCCAGCAGCCGCGGACTAGCGGGCCCCACCACAGATACGCAGTATTTT. It is translated as CASSRGLAGPTTDTQYF.

This clone was counted between two and nine times. The chain joins TRBV6-6 to TRBJ2-4; D uncertain. V was pared by 5 bases and J by 6 bases, with 14 bases between. The germline gives CDR1 MNHNY, CDR2 SVGAGI (reference sequence). The CDR3 is made up of 14 amino acids. The CDR3 region is CASSPDPWVNIQYF. The CDR3, as DNA: TGTGCCAGCAGTCCCGATCCTTGGGTAAACATTCAGTACTTC.

This clone was seen only a few times. V gene TRBV6-5 combines with J gene TRBJ2-7; D is ambiguous. Germline V gene sequence: CDR1 MNHEY, CDR2 SVGAGI. The CDR3 loop spans 14 amino acids. Trimming removed 4 bases from V and 3 bases from J, with 13 bases in between. CDR3: CASSWNTRSYEQYF. In nucleotides, the CDR3 is TGTGCCAGCAGTTGGAACACCCGGAGCTACGAGCAGTACTTC.

In this sample, this clone turned up many times. The chain has TRBV10-3 and TRBJ1-5; TRBD1 matches at 11 bases. V lost 0 bases and J lost 2; bases outside the gene matches: 3. CDR1 and CDR2 from the germline V gene are ENHRY and SYGVKD. CDR3 size: 17 residues. The CDR3 region has the DNA TGTGCCATCAGTGAGTCGCGGGGACAGGGGGGCAATCAGCCCCAGCATTTT. It specifies CAISESRGQGGNQPQHF.

This chain uses TRBV7-9 with TRBJ2-4, with 7 bases aligning to TRBD1. Losses at the gene ends were 3 bases for V and 0 bases for J; bases not matched to a gene: 5. The CDR3 consists of 16 residues. The V gene's germline CDR1 is SEHNR and CDR2 FQNEAQ (reference sequence). This CDR3 is CASSFTGALAKNIQYF. CDR3 nucleotide sequence: TGTGCCAGCAGCTTTACAGGGGCGCTAGCCAAAAACATTCAGTACTTC.

The V gene is TRBV6-1, the J gene TRBJ2-3; 8 bases are shared with TRBD2. The CDR3 has 15 amino acids. The germline gives CDR1 MNHNS, CDR2 SASEGT. V lost 3 bases and J lost 6; bases outside the gene matches: 8. CDR3 loop: CASSDPSGYRDTQYF. CDR3 bases: TGTGCCAGCAGTGACCCTAGCGGGTATCGGGATACGCAGTATTTT.

This clone was counted a few times. V and J are TRBV2 and TRBJ2-1; D possibly corresponds to TRBD2 (5 bases). This CDR3 spans 14 amino acids. Germline CDR1 and CDR2: SNHLY and FYNNEI. V was clipped by 7 bases and J by 6 bases, with 16 bases between them. This CDR3 reads CASKVLENPNEQFF. The CDR3 bases are TGTGCCAGCAAAGTACTAGAGAATCCCAATGAGCAGTTCTTC.

The genes are TRBV5-1 and TRBJ2-3; 11 positions match TRBD2. The CDR3 consists of 16 residues. Germline V CDR1 and CDR2: SGHRS, YFSETQ. V shed 3 bases and J 6 bases; nucleotides not matched to a gene: 9. This CDR3 is CASSSLGLAGGDTQYF. In DNA, the CDR3 is TGCGCCAGCAGCTCCCTAGGACTAGCGGGCGGCGATACGCAGTATTTT.

This rearrangement joins TRBV5-4 to TRBJ2-2, with D possibly matching TRBD1 (6 bases). The CDR3 is 16 residues long. V was clipped by 0 bases and J by 8 bases, with 17 bases between them. Germline loops: CDR1 SGHNT, CDR2 YYREEE (reference sequence). The CDR3 sequence is CASSLGQGISRGELFF. The CDR3 DNA follows: TGTGCCAGCAGCTTGGGGCAGGGGATATCACGAGGGGAGCTGTTTTTT.

V is TRBV19 and J is TRBJ2-7, with 8 bases fitting TRBD1. The trim removed 5 bases at V and 6 bases at J, leaving 21 bases unmatched. The germline V gene has CDR1 LNHDA and CDR2 SQIVND (reference sequence). The CDR3 has 18 amino acids. Here the CDR3 reads CASSPIGSGTGVFGEQYF. Here the CDR3 DNA reads TGTGCCAGTAGTCCAATCGGCTCGGGGACAGGTGTGTTCGGCGAGCAGTACTTC.